This entry lists 21 T cell receptor beta chains sequenced from one sample in a study of blood T cell repertoires in COVID-19. This table comes from immunoSEQ multiplex PCR, and its TCRdb copy is limited to in-frame clones, with some not included. The top ten clones hold around 11% of a sample with 95,000 to 150,000 clones, about four fifths of them seen once. Source material: peripheral blood. The receptors here all came from a man aged 60 to 69 with acute or convalescent COVID-19.

V usage is TRBV9 and J usage is TRBJ2-5; the D gene is possibly TRBD1 (6 bases). Germline V lookup: CDR1 SGDLS, CDR2 YYNGEE. The CDR3 totals 15 residues. Trimming shortened V by 3 bases and J by 5 bases, and 17 bases separated the two germline ends. The CDR3, as DNA: TGTGCCAGCAGCGGGGGGCAAGGGTTCGCGGAGACCCAGTACTTC. It specifies CASSGGQGFAETQYF.

A remark on this clone: This CDR3 is also generated by other DNA sequences in the sample. The rearrangement joins TRBV7-2 to TRBJ1-6; no clear D gene. CDR3 length: 15 residues. CDR1 is SGHTA and CDR2 is FQGNSA in the germline V gene. V was clipped by 3 bases and J by 0 bases, with 6 bases between them. For the CDR3, the DNA is TGTGCCAGCAGCTTGGTCAGCTCCTATAATTCACCCCTCCACTTT. This codes for CASSLVSSYNSPLHF.

Only one count was recorded for this clone. This chain joins TRBV12-3 or TRBV12-4 and TRBJ1-5; tentatively, D is TRBD1 (5 bases). Trimming cost V 6 bases and J 7 bases, with 13 bases left between them. The CDR3 is 13 residues long. The CDR3 bases are TGTGCCAGCAGGCTTGGGGGGGGGCAGCCCCAGCATTTT. It specifies CASRLGGGQPQHF.

This chain joins TRBV28 and TRBJ2-7, with D maybe TRBD2 (5 bases). The CDR3 spans 12 residues. Trimming took 6 bases from V and 5 from J, leaving 11 bases between them. The germline CDR1 and CDR2 sequences are MDHEN and SYDVKM. This CDR3 is CASSSQRDEQYF. In nucleotides, the CDR3 is TGTGCCAGCAGCTCCCAGAGGGACGAGCAGTACTTC.

The V and J genes are TRBV30 and TRBJ1-1; D might be TRBD1 (6 bases). CDR3 size: 13 residues. The V gene's germline CDR1 is GTSNPN and CDR2 SVGIG (reference sequence). Trimming pared 0 bases from V and 7 bases from J, leaving 12 bases between. The CDR3 bases are TGTGCCTGGAGTGTAGTGGGGGCTGGTGAAGCTTTCTTT. As protein: CAWSVVGAGEAFF.

The CDR3 is CATSSPTSGQYEQYF. CDR3 nucleotides: TGTGCCACCAGCAGTCCGACTAGCGGGCAATACGAGCAGTACTTC. The V and J genes are TRBV15 and TRBJ2-7; 10 bases fit TRBD2. The CDR3 extends over 15 amino acids. Germline V CDR1 and CDR2: LNHNV, YYDKDF (reference sequence). The J segment lost 4 bases and the V segment lost 3 bases, leaving 6 bases of the junction unmatched.

The CDR3 sequence: CASRGLAGLNNEQFF. The CDR3 coding sequence is TGTGCCAGCAGAGGGCTAGCGGGACTAAACAATGAGCAGTTCTTC. The rearrangement joins TRBV6-5 to TRBJ2-1; 9 bases are a match to TRBD2. With 6 bases clipped from V and 5 bases from J, the junction kept 8 bases outside the gene matches. The germline V gene has CDR1 MNHEY and CDR2 SVGAGI. The CDR3 consists of 15 residues.

The chain couples TRBV3-1 (or the pseudogene TRBV3-2) to TRBJ1-2; a possible D gene is TRBD1 (6 bases). This CDR3 spans 14 amino acids. Trimming pared 2 bases from V and 1 base from J, leaving 8 bases between. Germline V gene data show CDR1 as LGHDT and CDR2 as YNNKEL (reference sequence). CDR3 protein: CASSQRGHNYGYTF. The DNA of the CDR3 is TGTGCCAGCAGCCAACGGGGACATAACTATGGCTACACCTTC.

The J gene is TRBJ2-4, the V gene TRBV2; 7 bases align to TRBD1. Trimming cost V 2 bases and J 4 bases; bases outside gene matches: 8. Germline V gene data show CDR1 as SNHLY and CDR2 as FYNNEI. The CDR3 is made up of 16 amino acids. The CDR3 bases are TGTGCCAGCAGTGAACGGACGACAGGGCTGAAAAACATTCAGTACTTC. This gives the protein CASSERTTGLKNIQYF. Full variable domain (rest looked up from reference TRBV2 and TRBJ2-4): EPEVTQTPSHQVTQMGQEVILRCVPISNHLYFYWYRQILGQKVEFLVSFYNNEISEKSEIFDDQFSVERPDGSNFTLKIRSTKLEDSAMYFCASSERTTGLKNIQYFGAGTRLSVL.

This chain links TRBV5-1 with TRBJ2-1, with TRBD2 identical over 7 bases. V trimming: 0 bases; J trimming: 9 bases; junction bases outside the gene matches: 9. The CDR3 extends over 15 amino acids. The germline CDR1 and CDR2 sequences are SGHRS and YFSETQ. CDR3 nucleotides: TGCGCCAGCAGCTTGGCCGATTCGAGGGAGGGTGAGCAGTTCTTC. Translating gives CASSLADSREGEQFF.

A few counts support this clone. This sequence joins TRBV7-8 and TRBJ1-2; D is undetermined. CDR3 size: 16 residues. V lost 2 bases and J 0 bases, leaving 13 bases between the germline ends. Germline V gene lookup returns CDR1 SGHVS and CDR2 FQNEAQ. The DNA for the CDR3 is TGTGCCAGCAGCTTAATTCGGGGAAAAGCTAACTATGGCTACACCTTC. Its translation: CASSLIRGKANYGYTF.

V is TRBV29-1 and J is TRBJ1-1; unclear D gene. Looked up from germline, CDR1 is SQVTM and CDR2 is ANQGSEA. V was shortened by 3 bases and J by 1 base, with 12 bases between the two germline ends. CDR3 size: 14 residues. The CDR3 is CSVEGLSRNTEAFF. In nucleotides, the CDR3 is TGCAGCGTTGAGGGCCTTTCTCGGAACACTGAAGCTTTCTTT.

This rearrangement joins TRBV4-2 to TRBJ2-3; TRBD2 matches at 8 bases. After removal of 0 bases from V and 4 bases from J, the junction contained 3 bases not matched to a gene. Germline values: CDR1 LGHNA, CDR2 YNFKEQ. The CDR3 has 15 residues. This chain's CDR3 is CASSQDLTSADTQYF. The CDR3, as DNA: TGTGCCAGCAGCCAAGATCTGACTAGCGCAGATACGCAGTATTTT.

The chain recombines TRBV19 with TRBJ2-2; TRBD1 matches 7 bases. Germline CDR1 reads LNHDA; CDR2 reads SQIVND (reference sequence). CDR3 length: 15 residues. J was trimmed by 4 bases and V by 5 bases; bases with no gene match: 7. This CDR3 reads CASSPTGPGTGELFF. In DNA form, the CDR3 reads TGTGCCAGTAGTCCGACAGGGCCGGGCACCGGGGAGCTGTTTTTT.

This rearrangement joins TRBV28 to TRBJ1-5; D gene uncertain. Germline lookup yields CDR1 MDHEN and CDR2 SYDVKM. V was trimmed by 8 bases and J by 2 bases, leaving 16 bases between them. This CDR3 region has 15 residues. The CDR3 region has the DNA TGTGCCAGCCTACCCCCCCTCATCGGCAATCAGCCCCAGCATTTT. Protein product: CASLPPLIGNQPQHF.

The rearrangement links TRBV28 to TRBJ2-1; a possible D gene is TRBD2 (6 bases). CDR3 length: 14 residues. Trimming took 5 bases from V and 2 from J, leaving 10 bases between them. Germline-derived CDR1 and CDR2 are MDHEN and SYDVKM. CDR3 sequence (DNA): TGTGCCAGCAGTCGCGCGGGAACCTACAATGAGCAGTTCTTC. It specifies CASSRAGTYNEQFF.

This clone was picked up one time. The chain couples TRBV5-1 to TRBJ2-2, with D possibly TRBD1 on 6 matching bases. CDR1 and CDR2 (germline): SGHRS, YFSETQ. The CDR3 runs to 15 residues. Trimming took 2 bases from V and 0 from J, leaving 8 bases between them. This chain's CDR3 is CASSFQGSNTGELFF. The CDR3 DNA reads as TGCGCCAGCAGCTTCCAGGGGTCGAACACCGGGGAGCTGTTTTTT.

This rearrangement joins TRBV27 to TRBJ2-7, with 10 positions matching TRBD1. The germline gives CDR1 MNHEY, CDR2 SMNVEV (reference sequence). V lost 3 bases to trimming and J lost 7 bases; unmatched junction nucleotides: 9. The CDR3 consists of 15 residues. CDR3 sequence: CASSLLGQGNLEQYF. DNA for the CDR3: TGTGCCAGCAGTTTGCTGGGACAGGGGAATCTGGAGCAGTACTTC.

The V call is TRBV4-2, the J call TRBJ1-5; no firm D call. The V end was cut by 4 bases, the J end by 4 bases, with 8 bases between. Germline loops: CDR1 LGHNA, CDR2 YNFKEQ. CDR3 length: 13 amino acids. CDR3 DNA sequence: TGTGCCAGCAGCCCATCCAGTAATCAGCCCCAGCATTTT. This encodes CASSPSSNQPQHF.

The rearrangement joins TRBV7-9 to TRBJ1-1; the D is unclear. Germline-derived CDR1 and CDR2 are SEHNR and FQNEAQ (reference sequence). CDR3 size: 13 residues. The germline V and J ends were trimmed by 6 bases and 6 bases, with 14 bases remaining between them. The CDR3 sequence: CASRQHQMSEAFF. CDR3 nucleotides: TGTGCCAGCAGACAACACCAAATGTCTGAAGCTTTCTTT.

Only one count was recorded for this clone. The rearrangement uses TRBV2 and TRBJ1-1; 8 bases align to TRBD1. This CDR3 has 13 residues. The germline V gene has CDR1 SNHLY and CDR2 FYNNEI. V gave up 11 bases and J gave up 1 base; unmatched junction bases: 6. As DNA, the CDR3 is TGTGCCGGGGCCGGGACAGGGAACACTGAAGCTTTCTTT. Translation gives CAGAGTGNTEAFF.